This T cell receptor (beta chain) was sequenced in a study of molecular identifiers for immune sequencing clone quantification. With listed TCR primers and previously described methods, bulk TCR libraries were prepared. From the PCR reads, TCRdb called clonotypes with MiXCR, one entry per CDR3 protein. The sample holds roughly 320,000 distinct CDR3 sequences, roughly a quarter seen once. The germline V gene encodes CDR1 SNHLY and CDR2 FYNNEI. The V end lost 5 bases, the J end lost 5 bases, and 12 bases lay between the germline ends. This CDR3 region has 13 residues. The source material was naive CD8+ T cells from blood, with Jurkat cell RNA spiked in. Subset in this sample: FACS-sorted CD8+CD4-CCR7+CD45RA+ naive T cells. The clonotype originates from a human donor in good health. Some libraries in this study had Jurkat cell RNA spiked in. The chain links TRBV2 to TRBJ1-1; D not certain. CDR3 in DNA: TGTGCCAGCAGTAAACCTCTGGAAACTGAAGCTTTCTTT. Its translation is CASSKPLETEAFF.